The present T cell receptor beta chain was sequenced within a study of T cells after yellow fever vaccination. Between the trimmed V and J ends, which lost 1 base and 2 bases, there was a span of 10 bases. The CDR3 has 15 amino acids. From the 5' RACE reads, TCRdb called clonotypes with MiXCR, one entry per CDR3 protein. The profile covers about 430,000 distinct CDR3 sequences, with roughly 20% appearing a single time and 15% to 20% taken by the ten largest. The sequencing here drew on PBMCs, taken before the yellow fever booster vaccination. V and J are TRBV12-3 or TRBV12-4 and TRBJ2-3; D gene uncertain. The TCR comes from a man between 18 and 35 years old who received the YFV17D yellow fever vaccine. CDR3 coding DNA: TGTGCCAGCAGTTTAGGGAGCCCCCCCACAGATACGCAGTATTTT. This encodes CASSLGSPPTDTQYF.